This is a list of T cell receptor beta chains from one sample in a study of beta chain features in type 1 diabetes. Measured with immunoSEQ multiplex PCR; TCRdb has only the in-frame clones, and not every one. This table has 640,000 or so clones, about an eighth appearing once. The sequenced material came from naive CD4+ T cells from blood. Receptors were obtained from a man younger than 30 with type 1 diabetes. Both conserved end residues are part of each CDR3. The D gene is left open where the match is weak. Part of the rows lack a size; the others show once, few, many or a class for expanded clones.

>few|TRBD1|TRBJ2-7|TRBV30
TGTGCCTGGAGTGTAACTGGGACAGGGGGCCACGAGCAGTACTTC
CAWSVTGTGGHEQYF
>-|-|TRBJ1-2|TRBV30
TGTGCCTGGACAGGGGCCGGTGGTGGCTACACCTTC
CAWTGAGGGYTF
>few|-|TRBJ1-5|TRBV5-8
TGTGCCAGCAAGGGAAGGGGATATAGCAATCAGCCCCAGCATTTT
CASKGRGYSNQPQHF
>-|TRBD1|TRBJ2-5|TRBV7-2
TGTGCCAGCAGCTCCTCGGGACAGCAAGAGACCCAGTACTTC
CASSSSGQQETQYF
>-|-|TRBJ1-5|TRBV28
TGTGCCAGCAATCCGGCGGGACAGCCCCAGCATTTT
CASNPAGQPQHF
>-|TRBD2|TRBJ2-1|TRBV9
TGTGCCAGCAGCCTTACGGGGGGGTCCTACAATGAGCAGTTCTTC
CASSLTGGSYNEQFF
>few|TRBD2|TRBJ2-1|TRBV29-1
TGCAGCGTTGTCGGACTAGCAATATACAATGAGCAGTTCTTC
CSVVGLAIYNEQFF
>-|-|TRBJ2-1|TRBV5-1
TGCGCCAGCAGCTTGGGGGTCCAGTTTTCCTACAATGAGCAGTTCTTC
CASSLGVQFSYNEQFF
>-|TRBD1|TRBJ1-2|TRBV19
TGTGCCAGTAGTATGGGGGGACAGAGCTATGGCTACACCTTC
CASSMGGQSYGYTF
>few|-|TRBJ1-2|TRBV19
TGTGCCAGTAGTTCAGATCCGACAGGCGGCGATGGCTACACCTTC
CASSSDPTGGDGYTF
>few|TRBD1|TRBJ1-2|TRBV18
TGTGCCAGCTCACCAATAACAGGGGATGGCTACACCTTC
CASSPITGDGYTF
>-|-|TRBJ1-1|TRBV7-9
TGTGCCAGCAGCTTAAGACAGGACTCTGAAGCTTTCTTT
CASSLRQDSEAFF
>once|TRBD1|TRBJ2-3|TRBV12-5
TGTGCTAGTGGCCCGGGACAGCCAGGGCCAGATACGCAGTATTTT
CASGPGQPGPDTQYF
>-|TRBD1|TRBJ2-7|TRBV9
TGTGCCAGCAGCGTAACGGGACAGTCCTACGAGCAGTACTTC
CASSVTGQSYEQYF
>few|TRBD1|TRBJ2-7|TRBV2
TGTGCCAGCAGTGAGGGCAGGGGGTTCTCCTACGAGCAGTACTTC
CASSEGRGFSYEQYF
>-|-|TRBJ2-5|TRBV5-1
TGCGCCAGCAGCTTGCTTCCCCAGGGGCAGCAAGAGACCCAGTACTTC
CASSLLPQGQQETQYF
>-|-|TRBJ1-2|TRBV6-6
TGTGCCAGCAGTTACCAACAGGGAGGTAGTTATGGCTACACCTTC
CASSYQQGGSYGYTF
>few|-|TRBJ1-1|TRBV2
TGTGCCAGCAGTGAACCCCCTTCGGGAGCCACTGAAGCTTTCTTT
CASSEPPSGATEAFF
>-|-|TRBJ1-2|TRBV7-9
TGTGCCAGCAGCAACGACAGAGATTATGGCTACACCTTC
CASSNDRDYGYTF
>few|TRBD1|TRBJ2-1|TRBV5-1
TGCGCCAGCAGCCCAAATACAGGGGATGAGCAGTTCTTC
CASSPNTGDEQFF
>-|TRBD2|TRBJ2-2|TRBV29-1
TGCAGCGTTGTTTTGATAGCGGGACCCTCAGCCCGGGAGCTGTTTTTT
CSVVLIAGPSARELFF
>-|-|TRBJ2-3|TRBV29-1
TGCAGCTCGACCTCCGGGGGAAACACAGATACGCAGTATTTT
CSSTSGGNTDTQYF
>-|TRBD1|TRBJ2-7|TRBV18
TGTGCCAGCTCACCGGGACAGTCCAAGACCTACGAGCAGTACTTC
CASSPGQSKTYEQYF
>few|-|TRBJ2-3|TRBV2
TGTGCCGCCCGACGCTCCACTAGCACAGATACGCAGTATTTT
CAARRSTSTDTQYF
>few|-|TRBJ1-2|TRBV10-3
TGTGCCATCAGTGTACGAGAAGGGGACAACACCTTC
CAISVREGDNTF
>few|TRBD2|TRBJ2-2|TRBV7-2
TGTGCCAGCAGCCCCACCGGGACTAGCGGTCCCCGAAGGACCGGGGAGCTGTTTTTT
CASSPTGTSGPRRTGELFF
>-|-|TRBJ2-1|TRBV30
TGTGCCTGGACAGGGGGGCTGAGGAATGAGCAGTTCTTC
CAWTGGLRNEQFF
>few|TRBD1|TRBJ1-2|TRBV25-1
TGTGCCAGCAGTCCCCACCCCAACAGGGGGCATGGCTACACCTTC
CASSPHPNRGHGYTF
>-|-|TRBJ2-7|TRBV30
TGTGCCTGGAACGGGGCCGGTAACTCCTACGAGCAGTACTTC
CAWNGAGNSYEQYF
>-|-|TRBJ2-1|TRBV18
TGTGCCAGCTCACCACCCGGGGCAGGGGGGCCCTACAATGAGCAGTTCTTC
CASSPPGAGGPYNEQFF
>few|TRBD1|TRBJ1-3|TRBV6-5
TGTGCCAGCAGAACAGGGGGAGCTTCTGGAAACACCATATATTTT
CASRTGGASGNTIYF
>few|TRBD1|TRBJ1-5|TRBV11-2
TGTGCCAGCAGCCCGCGGACAGGGGGCGCATATCAGCCCCAGCATTTT
CASSPRTGGAYQPQHF
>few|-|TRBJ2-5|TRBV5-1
TGCGCCAGCAGTTTAGCGGACCCGGGGACCCAGTACTTC
CASSLADPGTQYF
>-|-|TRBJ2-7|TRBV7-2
TGTGCCAGCAGCCCACTCGCCTACGAGCAGTACTTC
CASSPLAYEQYF
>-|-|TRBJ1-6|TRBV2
TGTGCCAGCAGTGAGAGGGGGAATTCACCCCTCCACTTT
CASSERGNSPLHF
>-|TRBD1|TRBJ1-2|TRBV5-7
TGTGCCAGCAGGTTGGCGGACAGGACCTATGGCTACACCTTC
CASRLADRTYGYTF
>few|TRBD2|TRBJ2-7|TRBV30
TGTGCCTGGGAACCGGGACTAGCGGGTATCGAGCAGTACTTC
CAWEPGLAGIEQYF
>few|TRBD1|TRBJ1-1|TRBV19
TGTGCCAGTAGTGAGGACAGGGAAACTGAAGCTTTCTTT
CASSEDRETEAFF
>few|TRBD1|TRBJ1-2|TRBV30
TGTGCCTGGAGAGGAACAGGGGACGGCTACACCTTC
CAWRGTGDGYTF
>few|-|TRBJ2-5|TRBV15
TGTGCCACCAGCAACTCATTTCAGGGAGGGACCCAGTACTTC
CATSNSFQGGTQYF
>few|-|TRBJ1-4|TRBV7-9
TGTGCCAGCAGCAGGGGCAGGGGAGCGGAGGGGAAACTGTTTTTT
CASSRGRGAEGKLFF
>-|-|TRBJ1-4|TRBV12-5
TGTGCTAGTGGTTTTCACCTCGGAGCAACTAATGAAAAACTGTTTTTT
CASGFHLGATNEKLFF
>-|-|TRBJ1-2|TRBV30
TGTGCCTGGAGTGCCCGCCTCATCTACACCTTC
CAWSARLIYTF
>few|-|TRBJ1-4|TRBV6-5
TGTGCCAGCAGTTACGTCCGTTCTAATGAAAAACTGTTTTTT
CASSYVRSNEKLFF
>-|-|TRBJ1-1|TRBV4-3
TGCGCCAGCAGCCAAGATACCGCCCCGAATACTGAAGCTTTCTTT
CASSQDTAPNTEAFF
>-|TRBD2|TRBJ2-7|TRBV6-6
TGTGCCAGCAGCATCGGGACTAGCTACGAGCAGTACTTC
CASSIGTSYEQYF
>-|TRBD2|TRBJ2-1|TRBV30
TGTGCCTGTTCGGTGGGACTAGCGGGGGTGGGTGAGCAGTTCTTC
CACSVGLAGVGEQFF
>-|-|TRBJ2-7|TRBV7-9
TGTGCCAGCAGCGCGTTTGGGGCTTCAACCAGCGAGCAGTACTTC
CASSAFGASTSEQYF
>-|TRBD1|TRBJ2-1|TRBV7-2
TGTGCCAGCAGCCCCAGTCGACAGGGGGCAAACAATGAGCAGTTCTTC
CASSPSRQGANNEQFF
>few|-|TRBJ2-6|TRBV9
TGTGCCAGCAGCCCTACAGGGTCTGGGGCCAACGTCCTGACTTTC
CASSPTGSGANVLTF
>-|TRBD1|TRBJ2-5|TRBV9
TGTGCCAGCAGCGTCGGGACAGCCCAAGAGACCCAGTACTTC
CASSVGTAQETQYF